Following are 27 T cell receptor beta chains from one sample sequenced in a study of blood T cell repertoires in COVID-19. Only in-frame clones appear in the TCRdb table, and some are missing; sequencing was by immunoSEQ multiplex PCR. Of over 110,000 clones in the sample, about nine tenths are singletons; the top ten hold roughly 28%. The sequencing input was peripheral blood. All receptors come from a human donor in a cohort sampled during active COVID-19.

V and J are TRBV3-1 (or the pseudogene TRBV3-2) and TRBJ2-1, with 8 bases identical to TRBD2. J was trimmed by 0 bases and V by 4 bases; bases with no gene match: 5. The length of the CDR3 is 16 residues. Germline V gene data show CDR1 as LGHDT and CDR2 as YNNKEL (reference sequence). The CDR3 is CASSPGAGGSYNEQFF. The CDR3 DNA reads as TGTGCCAGCAGCCCGGGGGCGGGGGGCTCCTACAATGAGCAGTTCTTC.

The V and J genes are TRBV4-2 and TRBJ2-5; maybe TRBD1 (6 bases). The germline gives CDR1 LGHNA, CDR2 YNFKEQ. The V end lost 4 bases, the J end lost 0 bases, and 18 bases lay between the germline ends. The length of the CDR3 is 17 residues. CDR3 loop: CASSRASRDTYQETQYF. CDR3 nucleotides: TGTGCCAGCAGCCGAGCCTCCCGGGACACCTACCAAGAGACCCAGTACTTC.

The CDR3 region is CATLGGPSKNIQYF. DNA of the CDR3: TGTGCCACCCTAGGAGGGCCGTCCAAAAACATTCAGTACTTC. The chain joins TRBV6-6 to TRBJ2-4, with D perhaps TRBD2 (6 bases). Germline V gives CDR1 MNHNY, CDR2 SVGAGI (reference sequence). CDR3 length equals 14 residues. Between the trimmed V and J ends, which lost 10 bases and 2 bases, there was a span of 15 bases.

The chain links TRBV6-1 to TRBJ1-3; 8 nucleotides agree with TRBD1. After removal of 3 bases from V and 3 bases from J, the junction contained 1 base not matched to a gene. Germline-derived CDR1 and CDR2 are MNHNS and SASEGT. CDR3 size: 14 residues. The CDR3 DNA sequence: TGTGCCAGCAGTGACAGGGGGCTTGGAAACACCATATATTTT. Amino acids: CASSDRGLGNTIYF.

The rearrangement uses TRBV12-3 or TRBV12-4 and TRBJ2-7; no definite D call. Deletions cut 6 bases from V and 3 bases from J, with 9 bases between. The CDR3 runs 12 residues. The CDR3 nucleotides are TGTGCCAGCAGGAGGTCTATCTACGAGCAGTACTTC. It encodes CASRRSIYEQYF.

J is TRBJ2-5 and V is TRBV2; 14 nucleotides match TRBD2. The germline gives CDR1 SNHLY, CDR2 FYNNEI. This CDR3 comprises 18 residues. J lost 5 bases, V lost 6 bases, and 14 bases had no gene match. CDR3 DNA sequence: TGTGCCAGCAGCTTGGGACTAGCGGGGGCCTTTGGGGGTGAGACCCAGTACTTC. Its translation is CASSLGLAGAFGGETQYF.

This chain joins TRBV28 and TRBJ2-5; 7 nucleotides align to TRBD1. From germline, CDR1 is MDHEN and CDR2 SYDVKM. The CDR3 runs 14 residues. After removal of 6 bases from V and 9 bases from J, the junction contained 13 bases not matched to a gene. As DNA, the CDR3 is TGTGCCAGCAGCCGAGGGGGCGGATTTGCGGCCCAGTACTTC. This gives the protein CASSRGGGFAAQYF.

The chain couples TRBV7-7 to TRBJ1-4, with D maybe TRBD1 (6 bases). Deletions cut 5 bases from V and 3 bases from J, with 13 bases between. CDR1 and CDR2 from the germline V gene are SSHAT and FNYEAQ (reference sequence). CDR3 size: 15 residues. This CDR3 reads CASSPSTGSNEKLFF. In DNA form, the CDR3 reads TGTGCCAGCAGCCCCTCGACAGGCTCTAATGAAAAACTGTTTTTT.

J is TRBJ2-7 and V is TRBV5-6; perhaps TRBD1 as D (6 bases). V lost 4 bases and J lost 0, with 11 bases in between. Germline V gene sequence: CDR1 SGHDT, CDR2 YYEEEE. The CDR3 totals 14 residues. Written as DNA, the CDR3 is TGTGCCAGCAGCCCGGTGGACAGCTCCTACGAGCAGTACTTC. As protein: CASSPVDSSYEQYF.

The V and J genes are TRBV19 and TRBJ1-6, with D maybe TRBD1 (5 bases). The CDR3 has 16 amino acids. Germline V lookup: CDR1 LNHDA, CDR2 SQIVND (reference sequence). The ends were cut back, 3 bases at V and 4 bases at J, with 13 bases in the middle. CDR3 protein: CASSIWGGVYNSPLHF. For the CDR3, the DNA is TGTGCCAGTAGTATTTGGGGGGGTGTGTATAATTCACCCCTCCACTTT.

J is TRBJ1-2 and V is TRBV7-2; 9 bases map to TRBD1. V shed 5 bases and J 6 bases; nucleotides not matched to a gene: 7. Germline V CDR1 and CDR2: SGHTA, FQGNSA. The CDR3 is 14 amino acids. The CDR3 DNA reads TGTGCCAGCAGCACCTGGACAGGGGAGGATGGCTACACCTTC. Translated, it gives CASSTWTGEDGYTF.

The gene calls are TRBV30 and TRBJ1-1; D gene unclear. The germline gives CDR1 GTSNPN, CDR2 SVGIG (reference sequence). Trimming cost V 1 base and J 3 bases, with 9 bases left between them. There are 13 residues in the CDR3. The DNA for the CDR3 is TGTGCCTGGAGTGATCGCGGGCACACTGAAGCTTTCTTT. The encoded protein is CAWSDRGHTEAFF.

This clone showed up just once. As DNA, the CDR3 is TGTGCCAGCAGTCCAATCGACAGGGGCAATGGGCCCCAGCATTTT. Translation: CASSPIDRGNGPQHF. The V gene is TRBV27, the J gene TRBJ1-5, with 8 bases matching TRBD1. Germline loops: CDR1 MNHEY, CDR2 SMNVEV (reference sequence). The CDR3 has 15 amino acids. V lost 5 bases, J lost 9 bases, and 12 bases stayed unmatched.

V is TRBV11-2 and J is TRBJ2-3; 10 nucleotides line up with TRBD2. Germline V gene sequence: CDR1 SGHAT, CDR2 FQNNGV. CDR3 length: 15 amino acids. The ends lost 5 bases at V and 3 bases at J; junction bases unmatched: 5. For the CDR3, the DNA is TGTGCCAGCAGCGTGGGGGGACTAGCGACAGATACGCAGTATTTT. Translation gives CASSVGGLATDTQYF.

This CDR3 reads CASSAGGPAGELFF. Written as DNA, the CDR3 is TGTGCCAGCAGCGCGGGGGGGCCAGCCGGGGAGCTGTTTTTT. The chain combines TRBV7-9 with TRBJ2-2; TRBD2 agrees at 9 bases. Germline V gene lookup returns CDR1 SEHNR and CDR2 FQNEAQ (reference sequence). With 5 bases clipped from V and 6 bases from J, the junction kept 4 bases outside the gene matches. The CDR3 loop spans 14 amino acids. Full variable domain (outside the CDR3, taken from reference TRBV7-9 and TRBJ2-2): DTGVSQNPRHKITKRGQNVTFRCDPISEHNRLYWYRQTLGQGPEFLTYFQNEAQLEKSRLLSDRFSAERPKGSFSTLEIQRTEQGDSAMYLCASSAGGPAGELFFGEGSRLTVL.

This sequence joins TRBV6-1 and TRBJ1-6; D is unclear. There are 13 residues in the CDR3. With 3 bases removed from V and 14 bases from J, the gap between germline ends came to 14 bases. Germline lookup yields CDR1 MNHNS and CDR2 SASEGT. As DNA, the CDR3 is TGTGCCAGCAGTGAGAGTCGGGGTAGAGCCCTCCACTTT. Amino acid sequence: CASSESRGRALHF.

The chain recombines TRBV28 with TRBJ1-5; 8 bases map to TRBD1. Germline loops: CDR1 MDHEN, CDR2 SYDVKM. V shed 7 bases and J 3 bases; nucleotides not matched to a gene: 8. The CDR3 totals 15 residues. The CDR3 loop is CASTLPGGANQPQHF. The CDR3, as DNA: TGTGCCAGCACTTTGCCAGGGGGCGCCAATCAGCCCCAGCATTTT.

The chain joins TRBV7-6 to TRBJ1-2; TRBD1 is a possible D gene (6 bases). V dropped 1 base and J dropped 8 bases, with 26 bases sitting between them. This CDR3 contains 18 residues. The V gene's germline CDR1 is SGHVS and CDR2 FNYEAQ. The CDR3 region has the DNA TGTGCCAGCAGCTTAGTAGGGTCAGGGGACCCTGGGAGAGGAGGCTACACCTTC. This encodes CASSLVGSGDPGRGGYTF.

The J gene is TRBJ1-1, the V gene TRBV6-2 or TRBV6-3, with no clear D. The CDR3 runs 14 residues. Per the germline V gene, CDR1 is MNHEY and CDR2 is SVGEGT. V gave up 5 bases and J gave up 0 bases, with 10 bases separating them. The CDR3 loop reads CASSPRGVNTEAFF. CDR3 coding DNA: TGTGCCAGCAGTCCACGCGGGGTGAACACTGAAGCTTTCTTT.

The sample holds a few counts of this clone. The chain combines TRBV4-2 with TRBJ1-6; D call uncertain. Germline CDR1 and CDR2: LGHNA and YNFKEQ. V lost 0 bases and J lost 10, with 13 bases in between. The CDR3 is 15 amino acids. CDR3 in amino acids: CASSQDRAADSPLHF. CDR3 nucleotides: TGTGCCAGCAGCCAAGATAGGGCAGCGGACTCACCCCTCCACTTT.

The chain is built from TRBV19 and TRBJ1-2, with 11 nucleotides matching TRBD1. With V trimmed by 10 bases and J by 6 bases, 16 bases remained unmatched. Germline CDR1 is LNHDA and CDR2 is SQIVND (reference sequence). This CDR3 has 16 amino acids. Written as DNA, the CDR3 is TGTGCCACCCGGACAGGGGGCGCGAACCTGTTAAATGGCTACACCTTC. Translation gives CATRTGGANLLNGYTF.

The J gene is TRBJ1-2, the V gene TRBV19; possibly TRBD1 for D (6 bases). Germline V lookup: CDR1 LNHDA, CDR2 SQIVND (reference sequence). The CDR3 sequence is 12 residues long. The V end lost 6 bases, the J end lost 5 bases, and 10 bases lay between the germline ends. Here the CDR3 reads CASRVRGYGYTF. CDR3 nucleotides: TGTGCCAGTAGAGTCAGGGGATATGGCTACACCTTC.

This clone was picked up one time. The V gene is TRBV11-2, the J gene TRBJ2-3; TRBD2 agrees at 8 bases. The CDR3 has 16 amino acids. Germline V lookup: CDR1 SGHAT, CDR2 FQNNGV. Trimming removed 1 base from V and 0 bases from J; junction bases left unmatched: 3. The CDR3 loop is CASSLAGGVSTDTQYF. CDR3 nucleotide sequence: TGTGCCAGCAGCTTAGCCGGGGGGGTTAGCACAGATACGCAGTATTTT.

This clone was seen only a few times. V usage is TRBV10-3 and J usage is TRBJ2-7; 9 bases fit TRBD1. The CDR3 is 14 amino acids. V dropped 1 base and J dropped 3; count of bases not matched to a gene: 1. Germline V lookup: CDR1 ENHRY, CDR2 SYGVKD. CDR3 sequence (DNA): TGTGCCATCAGTGAGTTGGGACAGGGCTACGAGCAGTACTTC. It translates to CAISELGQGYEQYF.

The CDR3 nucleotides are TGTGCCAGCGTGTTAGGGGGCAGCTCCTACGAGCAGTACTTC. Translating gives CASVLGGSSYEQYF. The chain uses TRBV7-9 and TRBJ2-7, with 7 bases identical to TRBD1. Losses at the gene ends were 8 bases for V and 0 bases for J; bases not matched to a gene: 7. This CDR3 has 14 residues. Germline V lookup: CDR1 SEHNR, CDR2 FQNEAQ (reference sequence).

The V call is TRBV7-2, the J call TRBJ1-2, with 8 bases identical to TRBD1. Trimming took 3 bases from V and 7 from J; bases not matched to a gene: 1. This CDR3 has 12 amino acids. Per the germline V gene, CDR1 is SGHTA and CDR2 is FQGNSA. CDR3 amino acids: CASSFRGPGYTF. In DNA form, the CDR3 reads TGTGCCAGCAGCTTCAGGGGGCCTGGCTACACCTTC.

The rearrangement links TRBV12-3 or TRBV12-4 to TRBJ2-1; D perhaps matches TRBD1 (6 bases). There are 12 residues in the CDR3. V lost 7 bases and J 6 bases, leaving 10 bases between the germline ends. The CDR3 sequence is CASNLGGNEQFF. CDR3 DNA sequence: TGTGCCAGCAACTTAGGGGGCAATGAGCAGTTCTTC.